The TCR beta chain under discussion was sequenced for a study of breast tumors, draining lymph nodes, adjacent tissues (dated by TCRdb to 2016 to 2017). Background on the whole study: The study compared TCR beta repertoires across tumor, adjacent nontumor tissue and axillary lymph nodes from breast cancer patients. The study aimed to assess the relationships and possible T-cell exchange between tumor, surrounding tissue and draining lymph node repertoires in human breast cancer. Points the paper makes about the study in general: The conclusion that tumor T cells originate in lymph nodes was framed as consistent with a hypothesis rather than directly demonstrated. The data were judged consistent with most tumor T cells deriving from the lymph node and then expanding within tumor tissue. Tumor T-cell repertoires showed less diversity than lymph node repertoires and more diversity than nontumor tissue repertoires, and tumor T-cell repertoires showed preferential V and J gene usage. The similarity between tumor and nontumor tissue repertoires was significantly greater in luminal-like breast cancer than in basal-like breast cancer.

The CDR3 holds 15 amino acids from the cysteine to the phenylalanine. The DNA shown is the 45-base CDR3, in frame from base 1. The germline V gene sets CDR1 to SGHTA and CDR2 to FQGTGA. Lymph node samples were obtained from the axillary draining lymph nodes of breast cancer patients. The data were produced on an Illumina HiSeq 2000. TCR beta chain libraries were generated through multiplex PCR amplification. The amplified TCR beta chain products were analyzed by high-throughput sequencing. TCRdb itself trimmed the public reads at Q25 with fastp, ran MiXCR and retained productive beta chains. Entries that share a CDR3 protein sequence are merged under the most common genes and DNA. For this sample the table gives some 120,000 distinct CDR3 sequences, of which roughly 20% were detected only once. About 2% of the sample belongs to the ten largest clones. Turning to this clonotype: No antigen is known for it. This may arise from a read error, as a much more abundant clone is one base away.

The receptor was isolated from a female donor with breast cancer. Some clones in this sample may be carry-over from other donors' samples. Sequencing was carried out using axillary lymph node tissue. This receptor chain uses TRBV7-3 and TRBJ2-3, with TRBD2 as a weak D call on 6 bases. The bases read TGTGCCGGCAGCTTAATGCGGGACGGCAGGGATACGCAGTATTTT. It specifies CAGSLMRDGRDTQYF.